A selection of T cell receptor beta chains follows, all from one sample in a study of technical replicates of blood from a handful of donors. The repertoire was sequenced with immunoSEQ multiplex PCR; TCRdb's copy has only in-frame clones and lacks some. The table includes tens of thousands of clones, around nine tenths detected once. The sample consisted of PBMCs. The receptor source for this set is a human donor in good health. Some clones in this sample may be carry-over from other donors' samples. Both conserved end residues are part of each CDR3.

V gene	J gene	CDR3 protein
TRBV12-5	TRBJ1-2	CASGLNTGYTF
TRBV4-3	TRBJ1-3	CASSQDPTRATGGLNTIYF
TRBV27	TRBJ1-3	CASSKTGVRSGNTIYF
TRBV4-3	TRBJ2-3	CASSQAESVFFTDTQYF
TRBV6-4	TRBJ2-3	CASSDGQGGSTDTQYF
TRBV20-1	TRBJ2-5	CSADREETQYF
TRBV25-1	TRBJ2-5	CASSPPGLIQETQYF
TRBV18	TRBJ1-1	CASSPFARDTEAFF
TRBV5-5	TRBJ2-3	CASSSGGNTDTQYF
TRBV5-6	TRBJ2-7	CASSLGLAATYEQYF
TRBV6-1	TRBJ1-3	CASSERDGGKSGNTIYF
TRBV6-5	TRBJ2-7	CASSYSYRGYEQYF
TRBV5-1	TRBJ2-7	CASSLVTGSYEQYF
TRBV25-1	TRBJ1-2	CASSEVRGNYGYTF
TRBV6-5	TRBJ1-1	CASRKRQGNTEAFF
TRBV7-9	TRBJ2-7	CASSSGLAGVKYF
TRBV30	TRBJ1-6	CAWGTGNNSPLHF
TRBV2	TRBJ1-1	CASRRQGNTEAFF
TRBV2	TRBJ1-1	CASSGQGTEAFF
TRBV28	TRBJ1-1	CASSAYRAMNTEAFF
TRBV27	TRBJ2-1	CASSLWVSTPVAEQFF
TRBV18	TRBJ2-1	CASSRGNEQFF
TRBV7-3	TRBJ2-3	CASSLRDRGTDTQYF
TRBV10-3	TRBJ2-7	CAISEATTGEQYF
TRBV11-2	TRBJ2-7	CASSFLEGARREQYF
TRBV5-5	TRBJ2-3	CASSLAFGGAWDTQYF
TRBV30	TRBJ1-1	CAWSRSAEAFF
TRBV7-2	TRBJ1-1	CASSLDGGVTEAFF
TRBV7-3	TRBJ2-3	CASSLGISTDTQYF
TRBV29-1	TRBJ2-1	CSVEGTGLRIEQFF
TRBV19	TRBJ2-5	CASILGQLVTQYF
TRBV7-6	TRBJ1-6	CASATGLNSPLHF
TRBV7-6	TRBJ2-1	CASSLELRGGPYNEQFF
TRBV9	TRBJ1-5	CASSVAAGGGPLPHQPQHF
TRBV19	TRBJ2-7	CASSTNYEQYF
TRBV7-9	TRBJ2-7	CASSRGLAASYEQYF
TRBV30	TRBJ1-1	CAWSPLRGGVAEAFF
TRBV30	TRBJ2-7	CAWSVGREFHEQYF
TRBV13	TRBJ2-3	CASSLEGSTDTQYF
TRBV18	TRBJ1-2	CASSPGQALDYGYTF
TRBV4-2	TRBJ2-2	CASSQDRLAGVTGELFF
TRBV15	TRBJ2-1	CATSRLPRFGGAWNEQFF
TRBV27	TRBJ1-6	CASRGGGRSGPLHF
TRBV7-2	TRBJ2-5	CASSSRQPQETQYF
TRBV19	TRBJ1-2	CASSDRVEGNYGYTF
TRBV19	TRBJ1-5	CASSRHRPNQPQHF